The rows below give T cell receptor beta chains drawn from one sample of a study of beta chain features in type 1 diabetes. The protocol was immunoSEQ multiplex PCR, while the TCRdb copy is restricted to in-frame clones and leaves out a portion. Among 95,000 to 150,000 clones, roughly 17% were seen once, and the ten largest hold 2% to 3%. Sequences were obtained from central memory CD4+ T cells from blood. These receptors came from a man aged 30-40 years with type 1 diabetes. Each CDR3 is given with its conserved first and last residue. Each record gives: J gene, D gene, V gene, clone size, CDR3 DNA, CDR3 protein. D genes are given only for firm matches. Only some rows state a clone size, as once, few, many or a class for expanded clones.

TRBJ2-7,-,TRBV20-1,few,TGCAGTGCTAGAGGAACCTACGAGCAGTACTTC,CSARGTYEQYF
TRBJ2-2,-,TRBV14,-,TGTGCCAGCAGCCAAGATCTTTCCCAGGGGGGTACCGGGGAGCTGTTTTTT,CASSQDLSQGGTGELFF
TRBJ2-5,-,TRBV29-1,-,TGCAGCGTTGAACTGAATCAAGAGACCCAGTACTTC,CSVELNQETQYF
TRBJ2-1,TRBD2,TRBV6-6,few,TGTGCCAGCAGTTACGGACTAGCGGGGGCCGATGAGCAGTTCTTC,CASSYGLAGADEQFF
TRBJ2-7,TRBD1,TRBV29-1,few,TGCAGCGTTGGACAGGGGGCCACCTACGAGCAGTACTTC,CSVGQGATYEQYF
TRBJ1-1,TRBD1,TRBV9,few,TGTGCCAGCAGCCACATGGAGGGGGCGCGGACTGAAGCTTTCTTT,CASSHMEGARTEAFF
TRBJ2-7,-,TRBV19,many,TGTGCCAGTAGCCCGACCGGAGGGCACGAGCAGTACTTC,CASSPTGGHEQYF
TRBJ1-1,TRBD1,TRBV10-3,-,TGTGCCATCCACTCCGACAGGGGGTACACTGAAGCTTTCTTT,CAIHSDRGYTEAFF
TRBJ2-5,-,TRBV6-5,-,TGTGCCAGCATCGTAGGGGGTTCCGAAGAGACCCAGTACTTC,CASIVGGSEETQYF
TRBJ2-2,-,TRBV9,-,TGTGCCAGCAGCGATATGGGGAACACCGGGGAGCTGTTTTTT,CASSDMGNTGELFF
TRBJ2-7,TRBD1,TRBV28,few,TGTGCCAGCAGTTTGGGGACAGGATCACGACTCGAGCAGTACTTC,CASSLGTGSRLEQYF
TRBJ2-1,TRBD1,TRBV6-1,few,TGTGCCAGCAGTCTACAGGGGGCCGGTGAGCAGTTCTTC,CASSLQGAGEQFF
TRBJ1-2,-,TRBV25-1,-,TGTGCCAGCAATGACAGATGGGATTATGGCTACACCTTC,CASNDRWDYGYTF
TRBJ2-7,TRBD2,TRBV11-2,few,TGTGCCAGCAGCACCCTAGCGGGGAGCTCCTACGAGCAGTACTTC,CASSTLAGSSYEQYF
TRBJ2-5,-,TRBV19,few,TGTGCCAGTAGTCCCCTTTTACAGGGCGAGACCCAGTACTTC,CASSPLLQGETQYF
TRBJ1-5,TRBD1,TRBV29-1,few,TGCAGCGTTGAGACAGGGATTGATCAGCCCCAGCATTTT,CSVETGIDQPQHF
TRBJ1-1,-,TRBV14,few,TGTGCCAGCACTCCTGTGGCGGGGGCTAACACTGAAGCTTTCTTT,CASTPVAGANTEAFF
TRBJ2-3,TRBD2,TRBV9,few,TGTGCCAGCAGCGTAGCCAAGCGGGGGGCCACAGATACGCAGTATTTT,CASSVAKRGATDTQYF
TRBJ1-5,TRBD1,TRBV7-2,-,TGTGCCAGCAGCTTAGTCGGGACAGGGAGCAATCAGCCCCAGCATTTT,CASSLVGTGSNQPQHF
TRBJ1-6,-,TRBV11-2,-,TGTGCCAGCAGCGCACTACAGGGTTCACCCCTCCACTTT,CASSALQGSPLHF
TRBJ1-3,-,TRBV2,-,TGTGCCAGCAGTGACTCTGCTGGAAACACCATATATTTT,CASSDSAGNTIYF
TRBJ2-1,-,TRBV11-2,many,TGTGCCAGCCTCCGTACGAGCGTCCCTCTTGGGAATGAGCAGTTCTTC,CASLRTSVPLGNEQFF
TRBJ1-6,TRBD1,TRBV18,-,TGTGCCAGCTCACCAACAGGGGAAGATTCACCCCTCCACTTT,CASSPTGEDSPLHF
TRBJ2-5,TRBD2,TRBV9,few,TGTGCCAGCAGCGTAGCTACCGGGGGGGCCCAAGAGACCCAGTACTTC,CASSVATGGAQETQYF
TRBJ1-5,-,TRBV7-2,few,TGTGCCAGCAGCCCCCGAAGTGGGGAAAATCAGCCCCAGCATTTT,CASSPRSGENQPQHF
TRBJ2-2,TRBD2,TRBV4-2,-,TGTGCCAGCGATTTAAGCGGGGGGACTACGAACACCGGGGAGCTGTTTTTT,CASDLSGGTTNTGELFF
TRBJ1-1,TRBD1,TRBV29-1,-,TGCAGCGTTGAAGATGGACAGGGAACTGAAGTTTTCTTT,CSVEDGQGTEVFF
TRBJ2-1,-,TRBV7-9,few,TGTGCCAGCAGCGACGGTCCCTACAATGAGCAGTTCTTC,CASSDGPYNEQFF